This T cell receptor beta chain was obtained from a study of blood T cell repertoires in COVID-19 (dated by TCRdb to about 2020). Some background on the complete study: Samples from collaborators originated in the United States, Italy and Spain and spanned both the acute and convalescent phases of COVID-19. The prospective study material was composed of cDNA or gDNA derived from T cells, B-cell-depleted T cells, or PBMCs. Deeply sampled blood TCRbeta repertoires from subjects exposed to, actively infected with, or recovered from COVID-19 were included in the dataset. The repertoires were released in a freely available public database meant as a resource for research on the immune response to SARS-CoV-2. The samples were drawn from the first 160 participants of the ongoing ImmuneRACE study and from 1,200 or so subjects provided by 6 global collaborators. Sample metadata almost always included a de-identified subject ID, COVID-19 status, age in years and sex. Where HLA class I and class II types were available, the types were taken from metadata supplied by the sample provider, not from assay-based typing. Results and caveats for the whole study, not just this receptor: Clinical and demographic metadata were provided uncurated, with the amount varying by source and participant.

One collaborating source in Seattle enrolled patients while the patients were actively infected and followed the patients over time throughout the course of disease. Each collaborating institution followed its own protocols to collect whole blood in K2EDTA tubes. Collaborator samples were shipped for TCRbeta analysis as frozen whole blood, isolated PBMCs, or DNA extracted from either sample type. As concerns this clone: No antigen is known for it. Within one base of it there is no much larger clone, and no base qualities were kept.

The CDR3, from cysteine to phenylalanine, totals 14 residues. Solely the CDR3 DNA is kept, with 42 bases framed from the first base. Trimming removed 5 bases from V and 5 bases from J, leaving 12 bases between the germline ends. The germline V gene (reference sequence) sets CDR1 to MNHEY and CDR2 to SMNVEV. TCRbeta CDR3 regions were amplified from genomic DNA using the immunoSEQ Assay, a bias-controlled multiplex PCR. Regarding the original processing steps: Within the assay, amplification of reference gene primers was used to estimate how many nucleated cells each sample contained. Sequence reads were collapsed and filtered to measure the absolute abundance of every unique TCRbeta CDR3 rearrangement. Productive Simpson clonality was computed per sample as the square root of Simpson's diversity index over productive rearrangements. The table was pulled from immuneACCESS by TCRdb, which kept in-frame rearrangements only. Such tables lose some clones; where checked, under half of the loss comes from unresolved V genes, and the rest has no known cause. V and J calls and clone size are those listed in that table; D and trimming were worked out from the DNA. This sample holds about 170,000 clones; 80% to 95% were observed only once. Clones ranked in the top ten supply 4.5% to 5% of the sample.

This chain joins TRBV27 to TRBJ2-2; too little of a D gene remains to name it. The specimen was peripheral blood. The clonotype was recovered from a man aged 25-40 years with COVID-19, enrolled during active disease. The DNA reads TGTGCCAGCAGTCCATCATACGGGACCGGGGAGCTGTTTTTT. Its protein reads: CASSPSYGTGELFF.